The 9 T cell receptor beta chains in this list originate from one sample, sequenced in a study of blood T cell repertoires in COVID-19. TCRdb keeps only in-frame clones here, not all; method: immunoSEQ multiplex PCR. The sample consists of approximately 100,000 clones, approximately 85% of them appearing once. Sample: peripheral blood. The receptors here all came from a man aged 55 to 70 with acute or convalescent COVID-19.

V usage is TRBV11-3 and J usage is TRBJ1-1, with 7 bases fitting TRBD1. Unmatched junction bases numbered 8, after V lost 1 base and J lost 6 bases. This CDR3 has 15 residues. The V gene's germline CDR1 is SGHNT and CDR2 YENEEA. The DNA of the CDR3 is TGTGCCAGCAGCTTAGCCACACAGGGGCGGGCTGAAGCTTTCTTT. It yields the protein CASSLATQGRAEAFF.

This CDR3 reads CASSEKLVFGSHYGYTF. Here the CDR3 DNA reads TGTGCCAGCAGTGAAAAGTTGGTCTTCGGGAGTCACTATGGCTACACCTTC. The rearrangement joins TRBV6-1 to TRBJ1-2; D uncertain. Germline lookup yields CDR1 MNHNS and CDR2 SASEGT. CDR3 length equals 17 residues. Trimming pared 2 bases from V and 3 bases from J, leaving 19 bases between.

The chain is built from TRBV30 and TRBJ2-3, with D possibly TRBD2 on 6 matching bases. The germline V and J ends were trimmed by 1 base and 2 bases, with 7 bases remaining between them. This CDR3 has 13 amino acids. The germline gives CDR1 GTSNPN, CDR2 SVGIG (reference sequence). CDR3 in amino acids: CAWSAGVTDTQYF. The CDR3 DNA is TGTGCCTGGAGTGCGGGGGTCACAGATACGCAGTATTTT.

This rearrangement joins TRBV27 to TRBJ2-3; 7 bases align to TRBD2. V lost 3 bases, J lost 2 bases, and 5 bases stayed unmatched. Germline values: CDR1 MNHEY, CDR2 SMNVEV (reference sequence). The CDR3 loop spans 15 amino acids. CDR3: CASSLRREYTDTQYF. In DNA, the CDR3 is TGTGCCAGCAGTTTGCGGCGGGAGTACACAGATACGCAGTATTTT.

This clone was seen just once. Written as DNA, the CDR3 is TGTGCCAGCAGCTTGTTAGAAAGCAATCAGCCCCAGCATTTT. Its translation: CASSLLESNQPQHF. The chain has TRBV5-5 and TRBJ1-5; D remains unclear. The CDR3 contains 14 residues. Germline lookup yields CDR1 SGHKS and CDR2 YYEKEE (reference sequence). Deletions cut 1 base from V and 1 base from J, with 6 bases between.

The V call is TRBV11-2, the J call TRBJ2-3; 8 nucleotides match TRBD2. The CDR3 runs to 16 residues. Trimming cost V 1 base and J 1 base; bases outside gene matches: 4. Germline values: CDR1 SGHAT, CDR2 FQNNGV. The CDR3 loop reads CASSLGETSGTDTQYF. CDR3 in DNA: TGTGCCAGCAGCTTAGGGGAGACTAGCGGCACAGATACGCAGTATTTT.

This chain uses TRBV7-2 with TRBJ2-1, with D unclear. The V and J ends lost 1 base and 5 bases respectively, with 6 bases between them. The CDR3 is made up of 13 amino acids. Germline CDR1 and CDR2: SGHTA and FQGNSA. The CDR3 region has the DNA TGTGCCAGCAGCTTAGGAGTCCACAATGAGCAGTTCTTC. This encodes CASSLGVHNEQFF.

The CDR3 loop reads CASSGVVGTPHTEAFF. The CDR3 DNA follows: TGTGCCAGTAGTGGGGTGGTCGGGACACCTCACACTGAAGCTTTCTTT. The V call is TRBV19, the J call TRBJ1-1; D might be TRBD1 (6 bases). V lost 5 bases and J 3 bases, leaving 19 bases between the germline ends. Germline CDR1 reads LNHDA; CDR2 reads SQIVND (reference sequence). CDR3 length: 16 amino acids.

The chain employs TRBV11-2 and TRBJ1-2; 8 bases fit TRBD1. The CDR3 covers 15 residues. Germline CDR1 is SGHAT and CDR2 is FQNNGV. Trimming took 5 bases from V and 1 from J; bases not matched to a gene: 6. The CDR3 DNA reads TGTGCCAGCAGCCCGCAGGGGGCGAATAACTATGGCTACACCTTC. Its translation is CASSPQGANNYGYTF.